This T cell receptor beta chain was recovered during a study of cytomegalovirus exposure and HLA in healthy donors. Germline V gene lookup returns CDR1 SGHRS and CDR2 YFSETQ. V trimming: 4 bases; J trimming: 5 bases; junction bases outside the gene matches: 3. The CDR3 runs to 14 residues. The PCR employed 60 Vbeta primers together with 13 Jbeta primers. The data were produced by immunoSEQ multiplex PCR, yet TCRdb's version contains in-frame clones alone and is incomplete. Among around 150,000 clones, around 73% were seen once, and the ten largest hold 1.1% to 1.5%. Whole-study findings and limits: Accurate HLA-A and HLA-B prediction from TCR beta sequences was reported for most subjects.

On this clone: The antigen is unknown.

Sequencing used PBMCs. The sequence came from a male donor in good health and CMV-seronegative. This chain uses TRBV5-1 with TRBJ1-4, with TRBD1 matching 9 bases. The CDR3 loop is CASSPGTGNEKLFF. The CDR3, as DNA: TGCGCCAGCAGCCCCGGGACAGGGAATGAAAAACTGTTTTTT.